The 24 T cell receptor beta chains presented below share a single source sample, sequenced in a study of early T cells in non-severe SARS-CoV-2 infection. MiXCR, run by TCRdb on the 5' RACE reads, gives a single entry per CDR3 protein. The sample yields 20,000 to 25,000 distinct CDR3 sequences, approximately 5% seen once. The sequenced material came from whole blood. The receptors derive from an adult who was a healthcare worker with PCR-confirmed SARS-CoV-2 infection or an uninfected control (not recorded which).

This clonotype was counted many times. The chain joins TRBV10-3 to TRBJ2-3; no definite D call. The V gene lost 2 bases and the J gene lost 4 bases, with 7 bases spanning the gap. Germline V lookup: CDR1 ENHRY, CDR2 SYGVKD. The CDR3 totals 13 residues. The CDR3 DNA reads as TGTGCCATCAGTGAGGGGCAGGCAGATACGCAGTATTTT. This codes for CAISEGQADTQYF.

This clonotype was observed a handful of times. The V and J genes are TRBV5-1 and TRBJ2-3; TRBD2 aligns across 9 bases. The J segment lost 1 base and the V segment lost 5 bases, leaving 11 bases of the junction unmatched. The CDR3 length is 17 residues. The V gene's germline CDR1 is SGHRS and CDR2 YFSETQ. The CDR3 is CASRVTAGGYGTDTQYF. The DNA of the CDR3 is TGCGCCAGCAGAGTTACCGCGGGGGGGTACGGCACAGATACGCAGTATTTT.

The CDR3 protein is CASSQERSRGYTF. The CDR3 region has the DNA TGCGCCAGCAGCCAAGAGCGATCGCGAGGCTACACCTTC. The rearrangement uses TRBV4-1 and TRBJ1-2; no clear D gene. Germline values: CDR1 MGHRA, CDR2 YSYEKL. This CDR3 spans 13 amino acids. V lost 0 bases to trimming and J lost 8 bases, with 10 bases between them.

This clonotype came up many times. The chain is built from TRBV12-3 or TRBV12-4 and TRBJ1-5; TRBD1 matches 9 bases. Losses at the gene ends were 6 bases for V and 1 base for J; bases not matched to a gene: 4. The CDR3 length is 15 residues. The CDR3 DNA reads TGTGCCAGCAGCTCAGGACAGGGGAGCAATCAGCCCCAGCATTTT. It translates to CASSSGQGSNQPQHF.

This clonotype came up many times. The J gene is TRBJ2-7, the V gene TRBV20-1, with D unresolved. The CDR3 runs to 12 residues. Looked up from germline, CDR1 is DFQATT and CDR2 is SNEGSKA (reference sequence). V lost 1 base to trimming and J lost 6 bases, with 10 bases between them. CDR3 coding DNA: TGCAGTGCTAGAGGAGTAGGTCCCGAGCAGTACTTC. This encodes CSARGVGPEQYF.

This clonotype was recorded many times. The chain carries TRBV12-2 and TRBJ2-7; the tabulated D call, TRBD1, remains unverified against the DNA. TRBV12-2 is a pseudogene. The CDR3 loop spans 13 amino acids. Here the CDR3 reads CASRLRDSYEQYF. The CDR3 nucleotides read TGTGCAAGTCGCTTGAGGGACAGTTACGAGCAGTACTTC.

V usage is TRBV18 and J usage is TRBJ2-1; no definite D call. Trimming took 2 bases from V and 7 from J, leaving 6 bases between them. Germline values: CDR1 KGHSH, CDR2 LQKENI. The CDR3 has 12 residues. CDR3 sequence (DNA): TGTGCCAGCTCACCATGGGTGAATGAGCAGTTCTTC. It codes for CASSPWVNEQFF.

V gene TRBV7-3 combines with J gene TRBJ2-7; 9 bases agree with TRBD1. Germline values: CDR1 SGHTA, CDR2 FQGTGA. V lost 4 bases to trimming and J lost 5 bases; unmatched junction nucleotides: 12. The CDR3 runs 16 residues. The CDR3 nucleotides read TGTGCCAGCAGCTCGCTCCCGGGACAGGGATTTAACGAGCAGTACTTC. Its protein product is CASSSLPGQGFNEQYF.

This clonotype was recorded at least ten times. The CDR3 DNA sequence: TGTGCCAGCTCGGCAGGGGGCAGCTCTGGAAACACCATATATTTT. The encoded protein is CASSAGGSSGNTIYF. The chain employs TRBV18 and TRBJ1-3; 8 bases align to TRBD1. This CDR3 is built from 15 residues. Trimming cost V 6 bases and J 0 bases; bases outside gene matches: 4. From germline, CDR1 is KGHSH and CDR2 LQKENI.

This clonotype has a count of ten or more. The chain links TRBV18 to TRBJ2-7; D gene uncertain. CDR1 is KGHSH, CDR2 LQKENI, per germline. The CDR3 consists of 11 residues. V was shortened by 4 bases and J by 5 bases, with 6 bases between the two germline ends. CDR3 in amino acids: CASSHGDEQYF. CDR3 DNA sequence: TGTGCCAGCTCACATGGCGACGAGCAGTACTTC. The whole variable domain, filled in from reference TRBV18 and TRBJ2-7, reads NAGVMQNPRHLVRRRGQEARLRCSPMKGHSHVYWYRQLPEEGLKFMVYLQKENIIDESGMPKERFSAEFPKEGPSILRIQQVVRGDSAAYFCASSHGDEQYFGPGTRLTVT.

This clonotype is categorized as medium-sized. V is TRBV18 and J is TRBJ2-1; either TRBD1 or TRBD2 may fit D (5 bases each). This CDR3 comprises 17 residues. Looked up from germline, CDR1 is KGHSH and CDR2 is LQKENI. V was pared by 2 bases and J by 4 bases, with 18 bases between. Here the CDR3 DNA reads TGTGCCAGCTCACCAGATTCTCAGGGTTGGGGGTACAATGAGCAGTTCTTC. It translates to CASSPDSQGWGYNEQFF.

The rearrangement links TRBV12-3 or TRBV12-4 to TRBJ2-3; a weak D match, TRBD2 (6 bases). Trimming shortened V by 5 bases and J by 5 bases, and 20 bases separated the two germline ends. The CDR3 consists of 16 residues. CDR3 region: CASSPTRGGTRDTQYF. The CDR3 DNA sequence: TGTGCCAGCAGTCCGACCCGAGGAGGGACCCGAGATACGCAGTATTTT.

This clonotype has at least ten counts. The gene calls are TRBV7-8 and TRBJ1-2; D is unclear. The CDR3 is 15 residues long. Trimming removed 4 bases from V and 2 bases from J, with 14 bases in between. From germline, CDR1 is SGHVS and CDR2 FQNEAQ. CDR3 protein: CASSSRGPGNYGYTF. The DNA of the CDR3 is TGTGCCAGCAGCTCGCGCGGGCCGGGGAACTATGGCTACACCTTC.

This clonotype was detected ten times or more. The chain is built from TRBV6-4 and TRBJ2-3; 8 positions match TRBD2. Germline V gives CDR1 MRHNA, CDR2 SNTAGT. CDR3 length equals 15 residues. V gave up 2 bases and J gave up 4 bases; unmatched junction bases: 5. The DNA of the CDR3 is TGTGCCAGCAGTGACAAGGGCGGGGGGCCAGATACGCAGTATTTT. This sequence encodes CASSDKGGGPDTQYF.

This clonotype was seen ten or more times. The rearrangement links TRBV7-2 to TRBJ2-3, with 7 positions matching TRBD1. Trimming took 6 bases from V and 1 from J; bases not matched to a gene: 10. The germline V gene has CDR1 SGHTA and CDR2 FQGNSA. CDR3 length equals 16 residues. The CDR3 DNA reads as TGTGCCAGCAGTCGCCGACAGGGCCAAGGCACAGATACGCAGTATTTT. Translated: CASSRRQGQGTDTQYF.

This clonotype was seen ten or more times. This chain joins TRBV27 and TRBJ1-3; 9 nucleotides match TRBD1. The germline CDR1 and CDR2 sequences are MNHEY and SMNVEV (reference sequence). Germline trimming cut 6 bases from V and 0 bases from J; bases unmatched to any gene: 9. The CDR3 is 17 residues long. The CDR3 loop is CASRDRGSGFSGNTIYF. The CDR3 coding sequence is TGTGCCAGCAGGGACAGGGGTTCTGGGTTCTCTGGAAACACCATATATTTT.

The chain carries TRBV11-2 and TRBJ2-5; D gene uncertain. V lost 1 base to trimming and J lost 4 bases, with 7 bases between them. Germline CDR1 is SGHAT and CDR2 is FQNNGV. CDR3 length: 13 amino acids. This CDR3 reads CASSLGIPETQYF. In nucleotides, the CDR3 is TGTGCCAGCAGCTTAGGGATTCCAGAGACCCAGTACTTC.

This clonotype occurred a few times. The chain uses TRBV11-2 and TRBJ2-5, with 8 bases lining up with TRBD2. The junction had 15 bases not matched to a gene; V was cut back by 5 bases and J by 4 bases. Germline assignment: CDR1 SGHAT and CDR2 FQNNGV. The CDR3 is 17 residues long. CDR3 loop: CASSPLTPGGVLETQYF. CDR3 in DNA: TGTGCCAGCAGCCCGCTCACTCCGGGGGGGGTCCTAGAGACCCAGTACTTC.

In its sample, this clonotype was seen many times. The CDR3 spells CASSLSGQGYGYTF. The CDR3 DNA is TGTGCCAGCAGCTTATCCGGACAGGGGTATGGCTACACCTTC. The chain carries TRBV7-2 and TRBJ1-2, with TRBD1 identical over 9 bases. This CDR3 has 14 residues. Germline values: CDR1 SGHTA, CDR2 FQGNSA. The V and J ends lost 2 bases and 5 bases, in that order; junction bases with no gene match: 3.

This clonotype was recorded a few times. The genes are TRBV9 and TRBJ1-6, with 9 bases aligning to TRBD1. CDR1 is SGDLS, CDR2 YYNGEE, per germline. After removal of 2 bases from V and 5 bases from J, the junction contained 5 bases not matched to a gene. The CDR3 is made up of 16 amino acids. The CDR3 coding sequence is TGTGCCAGCAGCGTCGGACAGGGGAACCATAATTCACCCCTCCACTTT. This gives the protein CASSVGQGNHNSPLHF. The complete variable domain, with remaining parts taken from reference TRBV9 and TRBJ1-6, reads DSGVTQTPKHLITATGQRVTLRCSPRSGDLSVYWYQQSLDQGLQFLIQYYNGEERAKGNILERFSAQQFPDLHSELNLSSLELGDSALYFCASSVGQGNHNSPLHFGNGTRLTVT.

In this sample, this clonotype turned up many times. The chain recombines TRBV5-8 with TRBJ2-7; the D gene is possibly TRBD1 (6 bases). The CDR3 is 16 amino acids. The V end lost 3 bases, the J end lost 4 bases, and 20 bases lay between the germline ends. CDR1 and CDR2 from the germline V gene are SGHTS and YDEGEE. The CDR3 nucleotides read TGTGCCAGCAGCTCAGCCGCCACAGGGAGAGTGTACGAGCAGTACTTC. Protein product: CASSSAATGRVYEQYF.

The table lists this clonotype with a few counts. V is TRBV7-6 and J is TRBJ1-1; D is unclear. This CDR3 spans 16 amino acids. CDR1 SGHVS and CDR2 FNYEAQ come from the germline V gene. V was shortened by 1 base and J by 4 bases, with 16 bases between the two germline ends. CDR3 nucleotide sequence: TGTGCCAGCAGCTTAGGGGCCCCGGGGAGAGGCACTGAAGCTTTCTTT. This sequence encodes CASSLGAPGRGTEAFF.

In its sample, this clonotype is medium-sized (0.01 to 0.1%). CDR3 amino acids: CASSPSPTGSNEKLFF. The CDR3 DNA is TGCGCCAGCAGCCCGAGCCCGACAGGGAGTAATGAAAAACTGTTTTTT. V is TRBV5-1 and J is TRBJ1-4, with 7 bases identical to TRBD1. V gave up 4 bases and J gave up 4 bases; unmatched junction bases: 10. CDR1 is SGHRS, CDR2 YFSETQ, per germline. The CDR3 is 16 amino acids. Filled out from reference TRBV5-1 and TRBJ1-4, the complete variable domain reads KAGVTQTPRYLIKTRGQQVTLSCSPISGHRSVSWYQQTPGQGLQFLFEYFSETQRNKGNFPGRFSGRQFSNSRSEMNVSTLELGDSALYLCASSPSPTGSNEKLFFGSGTQLSVL.

There are a few counts of this clonotype. The V gene is TRBV21-1, the J gene TRBJ1-1; TRBD1, the table's D call, lacks a check against the DNA. TRBV21-1 is termed a pseudogene. The CDR3 is made up of 15 amino acids. The CDR3: CASSKVGTGGTEAFF. The CDR3 region has the DNA TGTGCCAGCAGCAAAGTGGGGACAGGGGGAACTGAAGCTTTCTTT.